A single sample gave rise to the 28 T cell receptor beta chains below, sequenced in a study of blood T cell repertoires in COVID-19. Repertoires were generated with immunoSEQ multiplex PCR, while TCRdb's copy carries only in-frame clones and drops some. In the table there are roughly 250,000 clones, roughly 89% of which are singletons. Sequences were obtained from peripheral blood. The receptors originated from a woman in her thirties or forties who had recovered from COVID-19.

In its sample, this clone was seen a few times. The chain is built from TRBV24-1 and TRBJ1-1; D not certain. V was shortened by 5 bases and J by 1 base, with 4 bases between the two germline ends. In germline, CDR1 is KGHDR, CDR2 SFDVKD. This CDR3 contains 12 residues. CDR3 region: CATSGPNTEAFF. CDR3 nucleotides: TGTGCCACCAGTGGGCCGAACACTGAAGCTTTCTTT.

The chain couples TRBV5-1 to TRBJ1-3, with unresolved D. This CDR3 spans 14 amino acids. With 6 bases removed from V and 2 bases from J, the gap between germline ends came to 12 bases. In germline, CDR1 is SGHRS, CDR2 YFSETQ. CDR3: CASNEDGPGNTIYF. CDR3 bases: TGCGCCAGCAACGAAGATGGGCCTGGAAACACCATATATTTT.

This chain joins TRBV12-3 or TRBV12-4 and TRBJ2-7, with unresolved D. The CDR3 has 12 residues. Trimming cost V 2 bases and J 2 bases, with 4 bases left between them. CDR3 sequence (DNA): TGTGCCAGCAGTTTAAACACCTACGAGCAGTACTTC. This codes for CASSLNTYEQYF.

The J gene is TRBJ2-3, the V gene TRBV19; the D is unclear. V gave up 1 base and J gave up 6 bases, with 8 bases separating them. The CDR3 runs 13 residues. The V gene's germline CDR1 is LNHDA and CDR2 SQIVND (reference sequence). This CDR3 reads CASSIGWADTQYF. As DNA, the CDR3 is TGTGCCAGTAGTATAGGGTGGGCGGATACGCAGTATTTT.

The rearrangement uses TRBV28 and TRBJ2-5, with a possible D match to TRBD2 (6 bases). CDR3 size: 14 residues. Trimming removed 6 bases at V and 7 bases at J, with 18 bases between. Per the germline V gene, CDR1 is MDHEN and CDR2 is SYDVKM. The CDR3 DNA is TGTGCCAGCAGCCACAGACCCTCCGGGGGGACCCAGTACTTC. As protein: CASSHRPSGGTQYF.

The CDR3 bases are TGTGCCAGCACCTTCGACAGCTACAATGAGCAGTTCTTC. Its protein is CASTFDSYNEQFF. V and J are TRBV2 and TRBJ2-1; possible D gene TRBD1, 5 bases. The CDR3 sequence is 13 residues long. Trimming pared 7 bases from V and 3 bases from J, leaving 10 bases between. Germline V lookup: CDR1 SNHLY, CDR2 FYNNEI.

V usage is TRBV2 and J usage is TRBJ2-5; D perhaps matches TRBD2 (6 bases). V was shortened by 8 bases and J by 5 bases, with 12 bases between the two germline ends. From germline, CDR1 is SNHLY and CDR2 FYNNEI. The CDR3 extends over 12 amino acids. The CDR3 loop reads CASALAKETQYF. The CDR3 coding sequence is TGTGCCAGCGCCCTAGCGAAGGAGACCCAGTACTTC.

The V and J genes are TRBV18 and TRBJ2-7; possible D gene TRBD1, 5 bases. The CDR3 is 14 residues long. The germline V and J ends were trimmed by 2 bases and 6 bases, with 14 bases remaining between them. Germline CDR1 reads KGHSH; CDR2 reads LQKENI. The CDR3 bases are TGTGCCAGCTCACCAACAAGGGGCCCCCGCGAGCAGTACTTC. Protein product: CASSPTRGPREQYF.

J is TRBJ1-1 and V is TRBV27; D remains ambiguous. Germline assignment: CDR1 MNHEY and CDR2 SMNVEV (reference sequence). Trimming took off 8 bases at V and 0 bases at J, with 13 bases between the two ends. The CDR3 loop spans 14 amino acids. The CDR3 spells CASAKGGLNTEAFF. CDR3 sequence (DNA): TGTGCCAGCGCCAAAGGAGGTTTGAACACTGAAGCTTTCTTT.

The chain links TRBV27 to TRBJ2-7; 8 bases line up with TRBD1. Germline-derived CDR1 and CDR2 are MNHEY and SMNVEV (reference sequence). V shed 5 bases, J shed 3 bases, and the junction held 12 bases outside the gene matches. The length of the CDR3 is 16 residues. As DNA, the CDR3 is TGTGCCAGCAGTCATATTAACAGGGGGAGCGGCTACGAGCAGTACTTC. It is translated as CASSHINRGSGYEQYF.

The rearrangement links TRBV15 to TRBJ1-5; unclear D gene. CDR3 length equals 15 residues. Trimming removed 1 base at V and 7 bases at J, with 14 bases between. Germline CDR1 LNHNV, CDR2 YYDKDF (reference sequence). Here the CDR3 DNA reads TGTGCCACCAGCAGAGGAGGGCAGGCCGGGCAGCCCCAGCATTTT. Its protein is CATSRGGQAGQPQHF.

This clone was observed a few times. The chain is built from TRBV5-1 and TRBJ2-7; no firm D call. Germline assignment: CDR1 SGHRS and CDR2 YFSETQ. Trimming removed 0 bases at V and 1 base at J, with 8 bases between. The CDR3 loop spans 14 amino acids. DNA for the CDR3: TGCGCCAGCAGCTTGGAAAGTACTTCCTACGAGCAGTACTTC. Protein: CASSLESTSYEQYF.

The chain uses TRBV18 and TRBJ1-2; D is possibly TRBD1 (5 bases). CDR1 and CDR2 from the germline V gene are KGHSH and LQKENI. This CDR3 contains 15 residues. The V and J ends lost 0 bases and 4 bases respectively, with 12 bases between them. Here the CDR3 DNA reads TGTGCCAGCTCACCACCCGGGCAGGGCCCCTATGGCTACACCTTC. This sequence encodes CASSPPGQGPYGYTF.

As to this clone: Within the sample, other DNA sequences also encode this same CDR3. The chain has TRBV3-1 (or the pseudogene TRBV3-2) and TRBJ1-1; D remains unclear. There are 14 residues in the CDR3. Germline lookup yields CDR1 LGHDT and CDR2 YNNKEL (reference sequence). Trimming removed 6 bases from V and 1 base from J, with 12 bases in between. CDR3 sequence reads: CASSPFRENTEAFF. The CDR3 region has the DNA TGTGCCAGCAGTCCATTTCGAGAGAACACTGAAGCTTTCTTT.

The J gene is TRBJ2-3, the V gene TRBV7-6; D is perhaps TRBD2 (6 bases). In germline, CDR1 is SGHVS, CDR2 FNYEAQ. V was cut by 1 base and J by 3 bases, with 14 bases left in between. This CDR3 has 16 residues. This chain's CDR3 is CASSLGVTRGTDTQYF. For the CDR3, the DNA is TGTGCCAGCAGCTTAGGGGTGACTAGAGGGACAGATACGCAGTATTTT.

The CDR3 spells CASTSGGAGQETQYF. The CDR3 DNA follows: TGTGCCAGCACTAGCGGGGGGGCTGGGCAAGAGACCCAGTACTTC. The gene calls are TRBV6-5 and TRBJ2-5; TRBD2 agrees at 12 bases. The germline CDR1 and CDR2 sequences are MNHEY and SVGAGI. With 7 bases clipped from V and 2 bases from J, the junction kept 5 bases outside the gene matches. This CDR3 has 15 amino acids.

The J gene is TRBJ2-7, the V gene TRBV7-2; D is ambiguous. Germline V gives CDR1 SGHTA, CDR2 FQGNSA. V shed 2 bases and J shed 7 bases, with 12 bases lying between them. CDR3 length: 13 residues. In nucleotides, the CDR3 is TGTGCCAGCAGCTTAAGCTTAAACCCTGAGCAGTACTTC. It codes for CASSLSLNPEQYF. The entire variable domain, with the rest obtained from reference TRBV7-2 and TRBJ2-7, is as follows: GAGVSQSPSNKVTEKGKDVELRCDPISGHTALYWYRQSLGQGLEFLIYFQGNSAPDKSGLPSDRFSAERTGGSVSTLTIQRTQQEDSAVYLCASSLSLNPEQYFGPGTRLTVT.

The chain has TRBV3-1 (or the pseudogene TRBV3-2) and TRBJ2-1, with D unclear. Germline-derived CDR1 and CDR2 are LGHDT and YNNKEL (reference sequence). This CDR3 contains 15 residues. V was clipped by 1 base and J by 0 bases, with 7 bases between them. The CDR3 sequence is CASSQGRNSYNEQFF. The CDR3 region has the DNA TGTGCCAGCAGCCAAGGCAGAAACTCCTACAATGAGCAGTTCTTC.

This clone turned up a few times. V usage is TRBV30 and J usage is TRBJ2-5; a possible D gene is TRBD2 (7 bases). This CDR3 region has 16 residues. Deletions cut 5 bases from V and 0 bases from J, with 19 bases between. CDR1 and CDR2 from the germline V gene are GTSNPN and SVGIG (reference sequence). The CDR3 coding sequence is TGTGCCTGGTCCTACTTGCGGGGGCCGTACCAAGAGACCCAGTACTTC. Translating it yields CAWSYLRGPYQETQYF.

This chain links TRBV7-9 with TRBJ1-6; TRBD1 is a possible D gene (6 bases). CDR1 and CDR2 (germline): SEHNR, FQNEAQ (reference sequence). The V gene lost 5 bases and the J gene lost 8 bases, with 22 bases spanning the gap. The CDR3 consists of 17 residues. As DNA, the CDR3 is TGTGCCAGCAGCCAAGTATGGGGGCGAAACGGGGATTCACCCCTCCACTTT. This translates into CASSQVWGRNGDSPLHF.

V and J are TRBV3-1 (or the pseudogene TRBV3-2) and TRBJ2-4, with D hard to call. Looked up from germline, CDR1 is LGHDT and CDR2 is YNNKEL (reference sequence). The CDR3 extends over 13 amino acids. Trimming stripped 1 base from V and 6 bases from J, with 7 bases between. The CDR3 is CASSQGVSNIQYF. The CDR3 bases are TGTGCCAGCAGCCAAGGTGTCTCAAACATTCAGTACTTC.

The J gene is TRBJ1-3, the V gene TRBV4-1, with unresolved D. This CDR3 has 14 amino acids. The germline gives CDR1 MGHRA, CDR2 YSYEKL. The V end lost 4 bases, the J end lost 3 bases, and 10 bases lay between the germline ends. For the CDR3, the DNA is TGCGCCAGCAGCCCGACTGCAGTTGGAAACACCATATATTTT. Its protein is CASSPTAVGNTIYF.

The CDR3 here is CASALPRDRSSNQPQHF. Here the CDR3 DNA reads TGTGCTAGTGCCCTCCCCCGGGACAGGAGTAGCAATCAGCCCCAGCATTTT. This chain uses TRBV12-5 with TRBJ1-5; 8 bases are shared with TRBD1. The germline gives CDR1 LGHNT, CDR2 FRNRAP. V shed 7 bases, J shed 0 bases, and the junction held 11 bases outside the gene matches. This CDR3 is built from 17 residues.

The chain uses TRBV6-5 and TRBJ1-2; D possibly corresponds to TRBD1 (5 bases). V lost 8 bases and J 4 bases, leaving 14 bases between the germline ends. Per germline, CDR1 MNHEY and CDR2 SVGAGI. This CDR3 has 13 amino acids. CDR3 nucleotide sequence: TGTGCCAGCTCCCTAGGGACTTTCTATGGCTACACCTTC. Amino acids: CASSLGTFYGYTF.

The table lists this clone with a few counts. The CDR3 nucleotides are TGTGCCACCAGCAGAGGAGGGGAGGGGAACATTCAGTACTTC. Its protein is CATSRGGEGNIQYF. The chain carries TRBV15 and TRBJ2-4; 7 bases match TRBD2. Germline V gene data show CDR1 as LNHNV and CDR2 as YYDKDF (reference sequence). After removal of 1 base from V and 7 bases from J, the junction contained 4 bases not matched to a gene. The CDR3 covers 14 residues.

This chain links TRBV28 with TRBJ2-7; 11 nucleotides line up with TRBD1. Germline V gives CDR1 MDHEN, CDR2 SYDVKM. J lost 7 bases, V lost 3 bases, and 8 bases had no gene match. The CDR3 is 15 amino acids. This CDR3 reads CASSFGGTGGGEQYF. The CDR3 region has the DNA TGTGCCAGCAGTTTTGGAGGGACAGGGGGAGGAGAGCAGTACTTC.

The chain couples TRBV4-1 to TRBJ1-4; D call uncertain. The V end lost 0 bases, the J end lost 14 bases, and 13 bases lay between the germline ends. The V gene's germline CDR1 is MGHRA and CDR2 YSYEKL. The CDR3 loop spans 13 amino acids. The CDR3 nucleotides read TGCGCCAGCAGCCAAGAATATGGCAGCAGGCTGTTTTTT. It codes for CASSQEYGSRLFF.

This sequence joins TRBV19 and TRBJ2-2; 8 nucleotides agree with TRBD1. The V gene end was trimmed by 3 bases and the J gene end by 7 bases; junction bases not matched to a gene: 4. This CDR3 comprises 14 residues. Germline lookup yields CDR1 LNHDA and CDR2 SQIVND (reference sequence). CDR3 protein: CASSIGQGGGELFF. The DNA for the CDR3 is TGTGCCAGTAGTATCGGACAGGGTGGCGGGGAGCTGTTTTTT.